These 18 T cell receptor beta chains originate from one sample sequenced in a study of Graves' ophthalmopathy and Graves' hyperthyroidism. For repertoire sequencing, the TCR beta CDR3 regions were amplified from RNA transcripts. HTBI primers were used in a first-round RT-PCR, which preceded a second-round multiplex PCR. TCRdb passed the multiplex PCR reads through MiXCR, listing each CDR3 protein once. The sample carries about 1.2 million distinct CDR3 sequences, 35% to 40% recorded once. Sequencing was carried out using peripheral blood or thyroid tissue (not recorded which). The receptors here all came from an adult man with Graves' hyperthyroidism.

This clonotype has a handful of counts. V usage is TRBV5-1 and J usage is TRBJ2-3, with D perhaps assigned TRBD1 or TRBD2 (5 bases each). The germline V gene has CDR1 SGHRS and CDR2 YFSETQ. V gave up 3 bases and J gave up 2 bases, with 13 bases separating them. This CDR3 has 15 amino acids. The CDR3 nucleotides read TGCGCCAGCAGCTCAGGACTGGGGCTCACAGATACGCAGTATTTT. It specifies CASSSGLGLTDTQYF. Supplemented by reference TRBV5-1 and TRBJ2-3, the full variable domain reads KAGVTQTPRYLIKTRGQQVTLSCSPISGHRSVSWYQQTPGQGLQFLFEYFSETQRNKGNFPGRFSGRQFSNSRSEMNVSTLELGDSALYLCASSSGLGLTDTQYFGPGTRLTVL.

The rearrangement uses TRBV7-9 and TRBJ1-6, with TRBD1 matching 9 bases. The length of the CDR3 is 16 residues. V shed 5 bases, J shed 10 bases, and the junction held 12 bases outside the gene matches. In germline, CDR1 is SEHNR, CDR2 FQNEAQ (reference sequence). CDR3 bases: TGTGCCAGCAGCGAAGTACCGGGACAGGGCCAATCACCCCTCCACTTT. Protein sequence: CASSEVPGQGQSPLHF.

This clonotype was found many times. This chain links TRBV2 with TRBJ2-7, with D hard to call. The CDR3 covers 12 residues. Germline V gene sequence: CDR1 SNHLY, CDR2 FYNNEI. Trimming shortened V by 6 bases and J by 0 bases, and 6 bases separated the two germline ends. The CDR3 region has the DNA TGTGCCAGCAGGCCCGACTCCTACGAGCAGTACTTC. This gives the protein CASRPDSYEQYF.

This clonotype turned up a few times. The germline gene is not matched at one end of the junction; a read error may be the cause. The rearrangement joins TRBV15 to TRBJ1-5; D is ambiguous. The CDR3 loop spans 13 amino acids. CDR1 LNHNV and CDR2 YYDKDF come from the germline V gene (reference sequence). DNA of the CDR3: TGTGCCGCCAGCAGTGAGAGCAATCAGCCCCAGCATTTT. Protein product: CAASSESNQPQHF.

V gene TRBV10-3 combines with J gene TRBJ2-5, with D perhaps assigned TRBD1 or TRBD2 (6 bases each). The germline gives CDR1 ENHRY, CDR2 SYGVKD. V gave up 10 bases and J gave up 5 bases, with 20 bases separating them. The CDR3 contains 14 residues. This chain's CDR3 is CASIKTGTGETQYF. The CDR3 region has the DNA TGTGCCAGCATAAAAACAGGGACTGGGGAGACCCAGTACTTC.

This clonotype was detected a few times. DNA of the CDR3: TGTGCCAGCAGGCGACAGGGTCCACCCTACGAGCAGTACTTC. Translation: CASRRQGPPYEQYF. The chain is built from TRBV2 and TRBJ2-7; TRBD1 agrees at 7 bases. V lost 6 bases, J lost 2 bases, and 7 bases stayed unmatched. The CDR3 consists of 14 residues. Germline values: CDR1 SNHLY, CDR2 FYNNEI.

This clonotype was seen repeatedly, ten times or more. The rearrangement uses TRBV7-9 and TRBJ2-3, with D possibly being TRBD2 (5 bases). The CDR3 loop spans 13 amino acids. The V end lost 0 bases, the J end lost 11 bases, and 12 bases lay between the germline ends. CDR1 is SEHNR, CDR2 FQNEAQ, per germline (reference sequence). The CDR3 spells CASSLARSAQQYF. The CDR3 nucleotides read TGTGCCAGCAGCTTAGCGCGTAGCGCCCAGCAGTATTTT.

This clonotype appeared many times. This chain joins TRBV11-2 and TRBJ1-6; TRBD1 matches at 9 bases. Unmatched junction bases numbered 1, after V lost 4 bases and J lost 9 bases. CDR1 and CDR2 (germline): SGHAT, FQNNGV. The CDR3 consists of 13 residues. CDR3: CASSSDRGSPLHF. The CDR3 region has the DNA TGTGCCAGCAGCTCGGACAGGGGTTCACCCCTCCACTTT.

This clonotype has at least ten counts. The rearrangement uses TRBV7-9 and TRBJ1-5; D not certain. The V and J ends lost 5 bases and 4 bases respectively, with 15 bases between them. The CDR3 spans 15 residues. Germline CDR1 reads SEHNR; CDR2 reads FQNEAQ (reference sequence). The CDR3 DNA reads as TGTGCCAGCAGCGCGGGCCCGGGGTATAATCAGCCCCAGCATTTT. This gives the protein CASSAGPGYNQPQHF. Filled out from reference TRBV7-9 and TRBJ1-5, the complete variable domain reads DTGVSQNPRHKITKRGQNVTFRCDPISEHNRLYWYRQTLGQGPEFLTYFQNEAQLEKSRLLSDRFSAERPKGSFSTLEIQRTEQGDSAMYLCASSAGPGYNQPQHFGDGTRLSIL.

This clonotype was found a few times. The rearrangement links TRBV20-1 to TRBJ2-5; weak D call: TRBD2 (6 bases). V lost 1 base to trimming and J lost 1 base, with 34 bases between them. This CDR3 comprises 22 residues. Per germline, CDR1 DFQATT and CDR2 SNEGSKA (reference sequence). CDR3 nucleotides: TGCAGTGCTAGAGCAAGCGGGCCAGGTGGGGAGCAAGGAGAACAGATCCAAGAGACCCAGTACTTC. Its translation is CSARASGPGGEQGEQIQETQYF.

With regard to this clonotype: No conserved phenylalanine or tryptophan ends this CDR3, so it is likely a read error. The limits of the CDR3 on the DNA are not certain, so only TCRdb's listed CDR3 is given. The chain joins TRBV6-2 or TRBV6-3 to TRBJ1-4. The CDR3 totals 9 residues, both ends included. Germline assignment: CDR1 MNHEY and CDR2 SVGEGT. The chain's CDR3 is CASSYRRGT.

This clonotype has a count of ten or more. The rearrangement links TRBV9 to TRBJ1-6; no clear D. Germline lookup yields CDR1 SGDLS and CDR2 YYNGEE. This CDR3 is built from 12 residues. V lost 2 bases and J 8 bases, leaving 5 bases between the germline ends. The CDR3 is CASSVRDSPLHF. The CDR3 DNA is TGTGCCAGCAGCGTCCGGGATTCACCCCTCCACTTT.

This clonotype was detected ten times or more. J is TRBJ1-1 and V is TRBV29-1; D gene ambiguous. There are 14 residues in the CDR3. Germline CDR1 SQVTM, CDR2 ANQGSEA. The V end lost 2 bases, the J end lost 0 bases, and 10 bases lay between the germline ends. This CDR3 reads CSVERTALNTEAFF. The CDR3 DNA sequence: TGCAGCGTTGAAAGGACGGCCTTGAACACTGAAGCTTTCTTT.

The genes are TRBV29-1 and TRBJ1-2, with D perhaps TRBD1 (5 bases). Trimming shortened V by 4 bases and J by 12 bases, and 18 bases separated the two germline ends. The CDR3 spans 12 residues. Germline CDR1 is SQVTM and CDR2 is ANQGSEA. The CDR3 nucleotides read TGCAGCGTTGCCAGCAGGGAGTCTGGAAACACCTTC. It is translated as CSVASRESGNTF.

The V call is TRBV7-8, the J call TRBJ1-6, with 7 positions matching TRBD1. Looked up from germline, CDR1 is SGHVS and CDR2 is FQNEAQ. This CDR3 has 17 amino acids. With 5 bases clipped from V and 0 bases from J, the junction kept 7 bases outside the gene matches. The CDR3 nucleotides read TGTGCCAGCAGCACGGGACAGACCAGCTCCTATAATTCACCCCTCCACTTT. It codes for CASSTGQTSSYNSPLHF.

The chain has TRBV5-4 and TRBJ1-2, with 7 bases lining up with TRBD1. Germline CDR1 reads SGHNT; CDR2 reads YYREEE (reference sequence). The V segment lost 4 bases and the J segment 4 bases; nucleotides outside the gene matches: 10. The CDR3 has 15 residues. The CDR3 loop is CASSERQGGTYGYTF. CDR3 nucleotides: TGTGCCAGCAGCGAAAGACAGGGCGGAACCTATGGCTACACCTTC.

The chain carries TRBV5-1 and TRBJ2-2; 13 bases are a match to TRBD2. The germline gives CDR1 SGHRS, CDR2 YFSETQ. There are 16 residues in the CDR3. Losses at the gene ends were 4 bases for V and 6 bases for J; bases not matched to a gene: 6. Here the CDR3 reads CASSPGLAGVPGELFF. In DNA form, the CDR3 reads TGCGCCAGCAGCCCCGGACTAGCGGGAGTCCCCGGGGAGCTGTTTTTT.

In this sample, this clonotype turned up many times. The chain uses TRBV29-1 and TRBJ2-5; unclear D gene. Germline V lookup: CDR1 SQVTM, CDR2 ANQGSEA. V lost 5 bases to trimming and J lost 0 bases, with 10 bases between them. The CDR3 is 13 residues long. The CDR3: CSVRADYQETQYF. The CDR3 DNA reads TGCAGCGTTCGAGCAGACTACCAAGAGACCCAGTACTTC.